This T cell receptor (beta chain) emerged from a study of T cells in Graves' hyperthyroidism and ophthalmopathy (dated by TCRdb to between 2017 and 2020). Context from the whole study: Peripheral blood was sampled at the time of initial diagnosis, prior to any treatment. A discovery cohort of about 95 patients, fewer than 50 with Graves' ophthalmopathy and 55 to 65 with stable Graves' hyperthyroidism, was used to find distinguishing TCR V-J signatures. Whether ophthalmopathy could be predicted prospectively was tested in an independent validation cohort made up of about 20 hyperthyroidism patients plus 17 patients who later progressed to ophthalmopathy. For training and testing, the 100 or so patients in the discovery cohort were randomly divided in a 7:3 ratio. Thyroid tissue and blood T-cell repertoires from six Graves' hyperthyroidism patients were also compared in the study. After blood sampling, hyperthyroidism patients were treated with methimazole at a starting dose of 30 mg daily, and ophthalmopathy patients were treated with high-dose intravenous methylprednisolone. According to the paper, TCR Vbeta CDR3 sequencing was carried out on some 130 peripheral blood samples, which came from fewer than 50 ophthalmopathy, around 75 hyperthyroidism and about 17 progressor patients. What the research found in general, with its limitations: In cross-validation, a model built on a 13 V-J signature told ophthalmopathy apart from stable hyperthyroidism with just under 90% sensitivity and roughly 82% specificity, and in testing the same model reached 80%/75%. Sample size was not statistically predetermined, and blinding of investigators to group allocation was not performed. Most expanded thyroid clonotypes (frequency above 0.001) were also found in blood, which suggests that blood repertoires may mirror thyroid immune responses. During validation, the model predicted progression to ophthalmopathy a median of around 6 months ahead of onset, with just under 71% sensitivity and 72% to 80% specificity.

V was cut back by 3 bases and J by 4 bases, leaving a gap of 22 bases between them. As encoded in the germline V gene (reference sequence), CDR1 is MNHEY while CDR2 is SMNVEV. From cysteine to phenylalanine, the CDR3 is 17 amino acids long. This entry keeps only the CDR3 DNA: 51 bases, framed from base 1. Stable Graves' hyperthyroidism was defined as the absence of progression to ophthalmopathy over 18 months of follow-up. Hyperthyroidism patients were newly diagnosed, with disease duration under 2 months, and aged 18 to 65 years. Patients with uncontrolled infections, other autoimmune diseases, pregnancy or lactation were excluded. Diagnoses were established on the basis of clinical symptoms, serum thyroxine and TRAb, thyroid ultrasound, and orbital computed tomography. Ficoll-Paque density gradient centrifugation was used to isolate PBMCs from 10 ml of fresh peripheral blood. Total RNA was extracted with Trizol reagent, and quality was checked on an Agilent 2100 Bioanalyzer.

This clonotype has a handful of counts. No cognate antigen has been identified for it. Base qualities are not at hand, and no much larger clone is one base apart. TCR beta CDR3 regions were amplified from RNA transcripts. A first-round RT-PCR of the TCR CDR3 used the HTBI primer set with the Qiagen OneStep RT-PCR kit. Libraries were constructed in a second round of multiplex PCR, after which size selection and purification were performed. Paired-end sequencing of the libraries was performed with 100 bp reads on an Illumina HiSeq2000. The study's own analysis went as follows. SOAPnuke was used to process the raw data, throwing out any read that contained adapters or uncalled bases, had a mean Phred below 15, or lacked an exact constant-primer or identifier match. High-quality paired reads were merged using COPE v1.2.5, and each unique nucleotide sequence was defined as a clonotype. MiTCR v1.1 was used to align clonotypes to the IMGT TRBV, TRBD and TRBJ reference segments. Analysis was restricted to V-J combinations with a frequency above 0.0001, which covered 99.2% of repertoires. The TCS score was defined as the ratio of F50 (clonal expansion) to E x V (chaos), calculated using BLOSUM62-based TCRdist between CDR3 peptides within each V-J. Welch's t-statistics and random forest reduced around 520 V-J features to roughly 13, which were used in a naive Bayes classifier (R e1071). TCRdb trimmed public reads at Q25 via fastp, called clones via MiXCR and kept in-frame beta chains. Each entry merges the rows of one CDR3 protein and shows their most common DNA and genes. These V and J calls derive from TCRdb rather than the authors' analysis. This sample is represented by about 420,000 distinct CDR3 sequences; roughly 15% of them were singletons. 5.3% of the sample is held by the ten biggest clonotypes.

The rearranged segments are TRBV27 and TRBJ2-7, with the D gene possibly TRBD1 or TRBD2, each one fitting 5 bases. The origin of this receptor is a young woman with Graves' hyperthyroidism. The sequenced material came from blood. CDR3 protein: CASSFRPTGTRYYEQYF. The nucleotides read TGTGCCAGCAGTTTCCGGCCGACCGGGACGAGGTATTACGAGCAGTACTTC.